The present entry profiles one TCR beta chain with its context. Its antigen remains unidentified. The data are from a study of cytomegalovirus exposure and HLA in healthy donors. Findings and limits, study-wide: HLA allele associations emerged for roughly 16,000 TCR beta sequences in a later analysis, at 0.05 false discovery rate. It was confirmed in vitro that a few of the CMV-associated chains were specific for CMV antigens. Cytomegalovirus association was assigned to around 150 TCR beta chains.

Use of 60 Vbeta and 13 Jbeta primers characterized the PCR. Method: immunoSEQ multiplex PCR; TCRdb's copy keeps in-frame clones and lacks some. Here the sample spans about 160,000 clones, about 85% being singletons. CDR1 is ENHRY, CDR2 SYGVKD, per germline. CDR3 length: 12 amino acids. The V and J ends lost 2 bases and 8 bases respectively, with 9 bases between them. Sequenced input: PBMCs. This receptor was taken from a young man in good health and CMV-seropositive. The chain couples TRBV10-3 to TRBJ1-1; a possible D gene is TRBD1 (5 bases). The CDR3 sequence is CAISEQGREAFF. The DNA of the CDR3 is TGTGCCATCAGTGAGCAGGGCAGGGAAGCTTTCTTT.